These 30 T cell receptor beta chains came from one sample sequenced in a study of T cell repertoires in cytomegalovirus infection (dated 2019 in TCRdb). The treatment or condition tag for this specimen amounts to: in vitro stimulation with specific CMV peptide epitopes to enrich CMV-specific T cells. These reads were obtained on an Illumina HiSeq 1500. The public reads were reanalyzed by TCRdb: fastp trimming at Q25, MiXCR alignment, in-frame beta chains only. Identical CDR3 proteins give one entry, which carries the most common genes and DNA. The sample table records around 710,000 distinct CDR3 sequences; approximately 32% of these occur just once. Around 13% of the sample comes from the top ten. Their cognate antigens are unknown. Here the sequenced sample was cultured CD8+ T cells from PBMCs, taken from culture after CMV antigen stimulation. All receptors derive from a human donor in good health (CMV status not recorded). Some clones in this sample may be carry-over from other donors' samples.

This sequence joins TRBV10-3 and TRBJ2-3; 10 positions agree with TRBD1. Germline V gene sequence: CDR1 ENHRY, CDR2 SYGVKD. This CDR3 is built from 17 residues. V trimming: 7 bases; J trimming: 5 bases; junction bases outside the gene matches: 15. The CDR3 loop reads CAIKPSTGQGEEDTQYF. CDR3 DNA: TGTGCCATCAAACCCTCCACCGGACAGGGGGAGGAAGATACGCAGTATTTT.

This chain uses TRBV20-1 with TRBJ2-3; 13 nucleotides agree with TRBD2. The germline CDR1 and CDR2 sequences are DFQATT and SNEGSKA (reference sequence). Unmatched junction bases numbered 10, after V lost 5 bases and J lost 5 bases. This CDR3 has 16 residues. This chain's CDR3 is CSAASTSGGARDTQYF. The CDR3 nucleotides are TGCAGTGCTGCCTCTACTAGCGGGGGGGCTCGAGATACGCAGTATTTT.

The rearrangement uses TRBV19 and TRBJ2-5; tentatively, D is TRBD2 (5 bases). Germline CDR1 is LNHDA and CDR2 is SQIVND (reference sequence). The CDR3 extends over 14 amino acids. The V end was cut by 6 bases, the J end by 0 bases, with 11 bases between. Here the CDR3 DNA reads TGTGCCAGTAGCCCCGGACTTTACCAAGAGACCCAGTACTTC. It codes for CASSPGLYQETQYF.

The genes are TRBV19 and TRBJ2-1; D perhaps matches TRBD2 (6 bases). The CDR3 is 16 residues long. CDR1 and CDR2 (germline): LNHDA, SQIVND (reference sequence). The ends were cut back, 5 bases at V and 3 bases at J, with 17 bases in the middle. The CDR3 region is CASSPLGSGSYNEQFF. In DNA, the CDR3 is TGTGCCAGTAGTCCCTTAGGTAGCGGAAGCTACAATGAGCAGTTCTTC.

The chain has TRBV4-1 and TRBJ2-1; perhaps TRBD1 as D (5 bases). V shed 0 bases and J shed 12 bases, with 9 bases lying between them. The germline CDR1 and CDR2 sequences are MGHRA and YSYEKL. CDR3 length equals 12 residues. The CDR3 region has the DNA TGCGCCAGCAGCCAAGACCGCAGGGTGCAGTTCTTC. Its protein is CASSQDRRVQFF.

This clonotype has just a few counts. The chain links TRBV19 to TRBJ1-1; tentatively, D is TRBD1 (5 bases). Germline V gives CDR1 LNHDA, CDR2 SQIVND (reference sequence). The CDR3 has 16 residues. The germline V and J ends were trimmed by 6 bases and 6 bases, with 23 bases remaining between them. This CDR3 reads CASSPRYLGRIAEAFF. CDR3 nucleotide sequence: TGTGCCAGTAGCCCCAGGTATCTGGGACGTATCGCTGAAGCTTTCTTT. Combining the CDR3 with reference TRBV19 and TRBJ1-1 gives the whole variable domain DGGITQSPKYLFRKEGQNVTLSCEQNLNHDAMYWYRQDPGQGLRLIYYSQIVNDFQKGDIAEGYSVSREKKESFPLTVTSAQKNPTAFYLCASSPRYLGRIAEAFFGQGTRLTVV.

This chain connects TRBV9 to TRBJ2-1, with unresolved D. The CDR3 has 15 amino acids. With 0 bases removed from V and 3 bases from J, the gap between germline ends came to 10 bases. The germline V gene encodes CDR1 SGDLS and CDR2 YYNGEE. The CDR3 is CASSVDQSVYNEQFF. CDR3 coding DNA: TGTGCCAGCAGCGTAGATCAGTCCGTCTACAATGAGCAGTTCTTC.

The gene calls are TRBV15 and TRBJ2-7, with D possibly TRBD1 on 5 matching bases. CDR1 and CDR2 from the germline V gene are LNHNV and YYDKDF (reference sequence). Trimming took 3 bases from V and 3 from J, leaving 12 bases between them. This CDR3 region has 14 residues. CDR3 sequence reads: CATSRSGFLYEQYF. The CDR3 DNA reads TGTGCCACCAGCAGGTCAGGGTTCCTCTACGAGCAGTACTTC.

V and J are TRBV27 and TRBJ1-4; no reliable D call. Germline assignment: CDR1 MNHEY and CDR2 SMNVEV (reference sequence). The CDR3 extends over 15 amino acids. The germline V and J ends were trimmed by 5 bases and 0 bases, with 10 bases remaining between them. The CDR3 protein is CASSLVVATNEKLFF. The CDR3 DNA reads TGTGCCAGCAGTCTGGTCGTGGCAACTAATGAAAAACTGTTTTTT.

This clonotype was detected ten times or more. V and J are TRBV4-2 and TRBJ2-1; D may be TRBD2 (5 bases). CDR3 length: 16 amino acids. V was pared by 4 bases and J by 0 bases, with 13 bases between. Germline CDR1 is LGHNA and CDR2 is YNFKEQ. The CDR3 sequence: CASSLTGTSSYNEQFF. The CDR3 coding sequence is TGTGCCAGCAGCCTCACGGGAACGAGCTCCTACAATGAGCAGTTCTTC.

This clonotype appeared a few times. This chain's CDR3 is CASSLPWVSVDEQFF. CDR3 DNA: TGTGCCAGCAGCCTCCCTTGGGTATCGGTCGATGAGCAGTTCTTC. This sequence joins TRBV7-9 and TRBJ2-1; D gene ambiguous. Germline V gene data show CDR1 as SEHNR and CDR2 as FQNEAQ (reference sequence). The length of the CDR3 is 15 residues. With 5 bases removed from V and 8 bases from J, the gap between germline ends came to 19 bases.

This clonotype was seen only a few times. This chain links TRBV4-1 with TRBJ2-1; 8 bases fit TRBD2. With 3 bases clipped from V and 8 bases from J, the junction kept 12 bases outside the gene matches. Germline V gives CDR1 MGHRA, CDR2 YSYEKL. The CDR3 has 16 residues. The CDR3 loop is CASSQREAGARDEQFF. In DNA, the CDR3 is TGCGCCAGCAGCCAGCGCGAAGCGGGGGCCCGGGATGAGCAGTTCTTC.

The chain uses TRBV15 and TRBJ1-5, with 8 nucleotides matching TRBD1. The CDR3 runs 15 residues. Germline V lookup: CDR1 LNHNV, CDR2 YYDKDF (reference sequence). J gave up 6 bases and V 3 bases, and 7 bases lay outside the gene matches. CDR3 coding DNA: TGTGCCACCAGCAGTACCAGGGGGCTCGCTCAGCCCCAGCATTTT. Its translation: CATSSTRGLAQPQHF.

This clonotype was counted between two and nine times. The chain couples TRBV4-1 to TRBJ2-1; TRBD2 agrees at 9 bases. With V trimmed by 0 bases and J by 10 bases, 10 bases remained unmatched. Germline values: CDR1 MGHRA, CDR2 YSYEKL. The CDR3 sequence is 16 residues long. The CDR3 protein is CASSQEGAGGPQEQFF. The CDR3 coding sequence is TGCGCCAGCAGCCAAGAAGGGGCGGGGGGGCCACAGGAGCAGTTCTTC.

In its sample, this clonotype was seen a few times. The chain uses TRBV7-9 and TRBJ2-7, with 8 bases fitting TRBD2. Germline CDR1 and CDR2: SEHNR and FQNEAQ (reference sequence). V lost 4 bases and J lost 2; bases outside the gene matches: 1. The CDR3 sequence is 13 residues long. For the CDR3, the DNA is TGTGCCAGCAGCTCGGGACTAGCCTACGAGCAGTACTTC. Its translation is CASSSGLAYEQYF. Together with reference TRBV7-9 and TRBJ2-7, the CDR3 gives the full variable domain: DTGVSQNPRHKITKRGQNVTFRCDPISEHNRLYWYRQTLGQGPEFLTYFQNEAQLEKSRLLSDRFSAERPKGSFSTLEIQRTEQGDSAMYLCASSSGLAYEQYFGPGTRLTVT.

This clonotype was found a few times. The chain has TRBV7-9 and TRBJ1-5; TRBD1 matches 11 bases. The V segment lost 4 bases and the J segment 5 bases; nucleotides outside the gene matches: 7. The CDR3 consists of 16 residues. Germline values: CDR1 SEHNR, CDR2 FQNEAQ (reference sequence). As DNA, the CDR3 is TGTGCCAGCAGCTCCTCGGGACAGGGGGTTGATCAGCCCCAGCATTTT. The encoded protein is CASSSSGQGVDQPQHF. The variable domain in full, with the rest retrieved from reference TRBV7-9 and TRBJ1-5, is DTGVSQNPRHKITKRGQNVTFRCDPISEHNRLYWYRQTLGQGPEFLTYFQNEAQLEKSRLLSDRFSAERPKGSFSTLEIQRTEQGDSAMYLCASSSSGQGVDQPQHFGDGTRLSIL.

The chain employs TRBV6-5 and TRBJ2-1, with 7 bases matching TRBD1. The CDR3 loop spans 16 amino acids. Looked up from germline, CDR1 is MNHEY and CDR2 is SVGAGI. Trimming removed 2 bases from V and 3 bases from J; junction bases left unmatched: 7. The chain's CDR3 is CASSYGSAGGYNEQFF. CDR3 nucleotides: TGTGCCAGCAGTTACGGGAGCGCAGGGGGCTACAATGAGCAGTTCTTC.

In this sample, this clonotype turned up many times. This CDR3 is CASSPGPYEQYF. The CDR3 bases are TGTGCCAGCAGCCCGGGACCCTACGAGCAGTACTTC. The chain has TRBV6-1 and TRBJ2-7; D is perhaps TRBD1 or TRBD2 (5 bases each). CDR1 MNHNS and CDR2 SASEGT come from the germline V gene. Trimming left V 6 bases short and J 2 bases short, with 8 bases between. The CDR3 runs 12 residues.

This clonotype was seen many times. This chain joins TRBV7-2 and TRBJ1-5; 7 bases are shared with TRBD1. The CDR3 covers 13 residues. Germline lookup yields CDR1 SGHTA and CDR2 FQGNSA. Trimming cost V 5 bases and J 5 bases; bases outside gene matches: 3. CDR3 DNA: TGTGCCAGCAGCGCTACAGGGGATCAGCCCCAGCATTTT. Encoded protein: CASSATGDQPQHF.

This clonotype was recorded a few times. The chain is built from TRBV12-3 or TRBV12-4 and TRBJ2-4; unclear D gene. The germline V and J ends were trimmed by 6 bases and 8 bases, with 20 bases remaining between them. This CDR3 region has 15 residues. CDR3 sequence (DNA): TGTGCCAGCAGGATTTCCTCCGGGCCCCGAGACATTCAGTACTTC. Amino acid sequence: CASRISSGPRDIQYF.

The table lists this clonotype with many counts. A much larger clonotype is one base distant, so this may be a read error. The V gene is TRBV6-1, the J gene TRBJ1-1; D is unresolved. Trimming pared 6 bases from V and 1 base from J, leaving 6 bases between. This CDR3 spans 12 amino acids. CDR1 is MNHNS, CDR2 SASEGT, per germline. This CDR3 reads CASSRWNTEAFF. The DNA for the CDR3 is TGTGCCAGCAGCAGGTGGAACACTGAAGCTTTCTTT.

V gene TRBV27 combines with J gene TRBJ1-2, with D unclear. V shed 3 bases and J shed 2 bases, with 7 bases lying between them. CDR1 and CDR2 (germline): MNHEY, SMNVEV (reference sequence). CDR3 length: 13 residues. CDR3 nucleotide sequence: TGTGCCAGCAGTTTTGGGCTGAACTATGGCTACACCTTC. This translates into CASSFGLNYGYTF.

With respect to this clonotype: The junction differs from germline at one of its ends, possibly a read error. The chain recombines TRBV7-8 with TRBJ2-7, with TRBD1 matching 7 bases. CDR3 length: 12 amino acids. Germline V gene sequence: CDR1 SGHVS, CDR2 FQNEAQ. CDR3 sequence: CASSLDSTGENF. For the CDR3, the DNA is TGTGCCAGCAGCTTAGATTCTACAGGGGAGAATTTC.

The gene calls are TRBV19 and TRBJ1-5; the D is unclear. Germline V lookup: CDR1 LNHDA, CDR2 SQIVND (reference sequence). The V and J ends lost 7 bases and 1 base respectively, with 5 bases between them. The CDR3 loop spans 12 amino acids. The CDR3 protein is CASTQSNQPQHF. CDR3 nucleotide sequence: TGTGCCAGTACGCAGAGCAATCAGCCCCAGCATTTT.

This sequence joins TRBV7-6 and TRBJ1-1; TRBD1 might be the D (5 bases). The CDR3 runs to 16 residues. Trimming cost V 1 base and J 1 base, with 13 bases left between them. Germline values: CDR1 SGHVS, CDR2 FNYEAQ. The CDR3 region has the DNA TGTGCCAGCAGCTTAGGAGCGCGGGGGAAGAACACTGAAGCTTTCTTT. Translation gives CASSLGARGKNTEAFF.

To note about this clonotype: A much larger clone lies one base from this, so it may be a read error. CDR3 sequence: CASSRGQITEAFF. The CDR3 region has the DNA TGTGCCAGCAGCCGGGGACAGATCACTGAAGCTTTCTTT. This chain uses TRBV25-1 with TRBJ1-1, with 7 bases lining up with TRBD1. Germline trimming cut 6 bases from V and 4 bases from J; bases unmatched to any gene: 5. The CDR3 contains 13 residues. Germline V gives CDR1 MGHDK, CDR2 SYGVNS.

The rearrangement uses TRBV4-1 and TRBJ1-4, with D possibly matching TRBD1 (5 bases). Between the trimmed V and J ends, which lost 5 bases and 8 bases, there was a span of 18 bases. The CDR3 extends over 15 amino acids. CDR1 is MGHRA and CDR2 is YSYEKL in the germline V gene. Here the CDR3 reads CASSLDRAPREKLFF. The CDR3 nucleotides read TGCGCCAGCAGCTTAGACAGAGCGCCAAGAGAAAAACTGTTTTTT.

This clonotype was observed a few times. The V and J genes are TRBV6-2 or TRBV6-3 and TRBJ2-2; D is ambiguous. Trimming removed 5 bases from V and 3 bases from J, with 7 bases in between. The CDR3 runs to 13 residues. Germline CDR1 is MNHEY and CDR2 is SVGEGT. The CDR3 protein is CASSTIYTGELFF. The CDR3 nucleotides are TGTGCCAGCAGTACAATTTACACCGGGGAGCTGTTTTTT.

The V call is TRBV5-1, the J call TRBJ2-5; D is possibly TRBD1 (6 bases). Germline CDR1 is SGHRS and CDR2 is YFSETQ. Trimming stripped 3 bases from V and 1 base from J, with 10 bases between. This CDR3 spans 14 amino acids. Here the CDR3 reads CASSSPRGQETQYF. The CDR3 DNA follows: TGCGCCAGCAGCTCCCCCAGGGGCCAAGAGACCCAGTACTTC. The whole variable domain, remainder taken from reference TRBV5-1 and TRBJ2-5, is KAGVTQTPRYLIKTRGQQVTLSCSPISGHRSVSWYQQTPGQGLQFLFEYFSETQRNKGNFPGRFSGRQFSNSRSEMNVSTLELGDSALYLCASSSPRGQETQYFGPGTRLLVL.

V and J are TRBV5-1 and TRBJ2-1, with 8 bases that match TRBD1. CDR3 length: 19 residues. Germline V CDR1 and CDR2: SGHRS, YFSETQ. Trimming took 4 bases from V and 0 from J; bases not matched to a gene: 15. The CDR3 loop is CASSRTGKGFLRSYNEQFF. The DNA of the CDR3 is TGCGCCAGCAGCCGGACAGGGAAAGGGTTCCTCCGCTCCTACAATGAGCAGTTCTTC.